This record concerns one TCR beta chain sequence. The data derive from a study of CD8 T cells in Susac syndrome. Reverse transcription of 0.5 to 1 ug RNA was performed with random hexamers. Via MiXCR, TCRdb re-called the immunoSEQ multiplex PCR reads, giving one row per CDR3 protein. The table includes 210,000 or so distinct CDR3 sequences, about 94% detected once. V lost 5 bases, J lost 5 bases, and 18 bases lay in between. Germline assignment: CDR1 KGHDR and CDR2 SFDVKD. This CDR3 contains 16 residues. The clonotype originates from a human donor with Susac syndrome. Sequencing was done on a sample of CD4+ T cells from PBMCs. The gene calls are TRBV24-1 and TRBJ1-5; a possible D gene is TRBD1 (6 bases). CDR3 bases: TGTGCCACCAGTGGAAATGGGGGGCTTCGGGATCAGCCCCAGCATTTT. This codes for CATSGNGGLRDQPQHF.